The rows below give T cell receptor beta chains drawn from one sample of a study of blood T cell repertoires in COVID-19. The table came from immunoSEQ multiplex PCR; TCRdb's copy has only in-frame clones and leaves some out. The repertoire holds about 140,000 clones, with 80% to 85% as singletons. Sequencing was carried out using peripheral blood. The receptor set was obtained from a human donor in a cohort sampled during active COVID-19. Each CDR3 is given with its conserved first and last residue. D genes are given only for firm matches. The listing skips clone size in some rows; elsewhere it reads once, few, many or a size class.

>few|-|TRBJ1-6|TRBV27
CASSSGTSYNSPLHF
TGTGCCAGCAGTTCCGGGACATCCTATAATTCACCCCTCCACTTT
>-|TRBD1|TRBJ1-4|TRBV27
CASRDRLNEKLFF
TGTGCCAGCCGGGACAGGTTAAATGAAAAACTGTTTTTT
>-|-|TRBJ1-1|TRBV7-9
CASSLERGAEAFF
TGTGCCAGCAGCTTAGAACGGGGAGCTGAAGCTTTCTTT
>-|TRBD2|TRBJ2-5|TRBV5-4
CASSSPGGSETQYF
TGTGCCAGCAGCTCCCCCGGGGGGTCAGAGACCCAGTACTTC
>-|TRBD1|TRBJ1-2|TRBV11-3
CASSRTGGNGYTF
TGTGCCAGCAGCCGGACAGGGGGCAATGGCTACACCTTC
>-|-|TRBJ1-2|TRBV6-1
CASSEFDYGYTF
TGTGCCAGCAGTGAATTCGACTATGGCTACACCTTC
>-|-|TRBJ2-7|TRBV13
CASSLASLMGATYEQYF
TGTGCCAGCAGCTTAGCTAGTCTCATGGGGGCGACCTACGAGCAGTACTTC
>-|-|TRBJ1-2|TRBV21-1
CAKTPGHPFEGYTF
TGTGCCAAAACCCCGGGTCACCCGTTTGAGGGCTACACCTTC
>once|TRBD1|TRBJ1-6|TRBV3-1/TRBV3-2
CASSQAGGSTLHF
TGTGCCAGCAGCCAAGCAGGGGGTTCGACCCTCCACTTT
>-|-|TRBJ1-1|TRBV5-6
CASRGAAGLLNTEAFF
TGTGCCAGCAGGGGGGCAGCTGGTCTATTGAACACTGAAGCTTTCTTT
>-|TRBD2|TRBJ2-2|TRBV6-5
CASSPSGGSGELFF
TGTGCCAGCAGCCCCTCGGGAGGATCCGGGGAGCTGTTTTTT
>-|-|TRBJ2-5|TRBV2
CASSLRTDQETQYF
TGTGCCAGCAGCCTCCGGACAGACCAAGAGACCCAGTACTTC
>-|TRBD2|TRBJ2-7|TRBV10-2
CASSSDGGTHEQYF
TGCGCCAGCAGTTCCGACGGGGGGACCCACGAGCAGTACTTC
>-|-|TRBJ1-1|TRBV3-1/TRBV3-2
CASSQGRYNTEAFF
TGTGCCAGCAGCCAGGGGCGATACAACACTGAAGCTTTCTTT
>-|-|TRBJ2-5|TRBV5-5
CASSQTGRGETQYF
TGTGCCAGCAGCCAGACAGGACGAGGGGAGACCCAGTACTTC
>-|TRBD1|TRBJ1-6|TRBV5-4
CASSDVTGGKSPLHF
TGTGCCAGCAGCGATGTTACAGGGGGAAAATCACCCCTCCACTTT
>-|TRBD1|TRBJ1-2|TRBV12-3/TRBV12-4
CASTDRGSSYTF
TGTGCCAGCACCGACAGGGGGAGTAGCTACACCTTC
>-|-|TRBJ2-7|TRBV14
CARSQGGGLRGNYEQYF
TGTGCCCGCAGCCAAGGGGGGGGACTGAGGGGAAACTACGAGCAGTACTTC
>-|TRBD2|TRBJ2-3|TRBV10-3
CASAESGGAGTQYF
TGTGCCAGCGCCGAAAGCGGGGGGGCCGGTACGCAGTATTTT
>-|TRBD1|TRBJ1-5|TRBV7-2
CASRGQGNQPQHF
TGTGCCAGCAGGGGACAGGGTAATCAGCCCCAGCATTTT
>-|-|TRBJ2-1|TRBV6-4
CASSEGGWEQFF
TGTGCCAGCAGTGAAGGAGGTTGGGAGCAGTTCTTC
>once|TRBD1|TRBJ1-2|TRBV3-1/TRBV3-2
CASSQIGTGTNYGYTF
TGTGCCAGCAGCCAAATCGGGACAGGGACTAACTATGGCTACACCTTC
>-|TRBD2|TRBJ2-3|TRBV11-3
CASSPRTSGNTDTQYF
TGTGCCAGCAGCCCCAGGACTAGCGGCAACACAGATACGCAGTATTTT
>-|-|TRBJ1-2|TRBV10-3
CAISDPQGRGYTF
TGTGCCATCAGTGACCCACAGGGAAGGGGCTACACCTTC
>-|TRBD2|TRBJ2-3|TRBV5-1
CASSSGGTTDTQYF
TGCGCCAGCAGCTCGGGGGGGACAACAGATACGCAGTATTTT
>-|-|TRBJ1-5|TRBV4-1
CASSQGGQPQHF
TGCGCCAGCAGCCAAGGAGGGCAGCCCCAGCATTTT
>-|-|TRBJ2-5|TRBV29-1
CSGRTGQETQYF
TGCAGCGGCCGAACGGGACAAGAGACCCAGTACTTC
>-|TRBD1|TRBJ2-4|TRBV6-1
CASSDLTGGLSLAAKNIQYF
TGTGCCAGCAGTGACTTGACAGGGGGATTGTCTCTAGCTGCCAAAAACATTCAGTACTTC
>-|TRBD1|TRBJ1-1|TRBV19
CASRRQGALTRTEAFF
TGTGCCAGTAGAAGACAGGGGGCGCTGACAAGGACTGAAGCTTTCTTT
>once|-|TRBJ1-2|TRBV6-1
CASSESLSYGYTF
TGTGCCAGCAGTGAATCTTTATCTTATGGCTACACCTTC
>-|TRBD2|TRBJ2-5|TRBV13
CASRLGSGGLSTQYF
TGTGCCAGCAGGTTAGGAAGCGGGGGCTTGTCGACCCAGTACTTC
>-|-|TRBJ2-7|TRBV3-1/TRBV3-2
CASSQVGTAEQYF
TGTGCCAGCAGCCAAGTCGGGACTGCCGAGCAGTACTTC
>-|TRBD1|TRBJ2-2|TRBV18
CASSPRDTGTGNTGELFF
TGTGCCAGCTCACCACGGGATACCGGGACAGGGAACACCGGGGAGCTGTTTTTT
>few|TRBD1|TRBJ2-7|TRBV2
CASRAYRGAYEQYF
TGTGCCAGCAGGGCCTACAGGGGGGCCTACGAGCAGTACTTC
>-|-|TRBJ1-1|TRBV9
CASSSGHPMNTEAFF
TGTGCCAGCAGCTCGGGACACCCAATGAACACTGAAGCTTTCTTT
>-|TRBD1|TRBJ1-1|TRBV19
CASSIGSGGTEAFF
TGTGCCAGTAGTATAGGATCAGGGGGCACTGAAGCTTTCTTT
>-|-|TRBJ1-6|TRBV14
CASSQGGDGGALHF
TGTGCCAGCAGCCAAGGCGGGGACGGGGGAGCCCTCCACTTT
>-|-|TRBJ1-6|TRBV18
CASSQGNSPLHF
TGTGCCAGCTCCCAGGGTAATTCACCCCTCCACTTT
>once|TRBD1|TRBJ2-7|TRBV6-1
CASSEARGQGHEQYF
TGTGCCAGCAGTGAAGCAAGAGGACAGGGCCACGAGCAGTACTTC